This is a list of T cell receptor beta chains from one sample in a study of T cell responses to AZD1222 COVID-19 vaccine. Clones were read by immunoSEQ multiplex PCR, and TCRdb kept only the in-frame ones, dropping some. The data hold some 150,000 clones, with roughly 88% observed a single time. The sequenced sample was peripheral blood, obtained 28 days after the second dose of the MenACWY control vaccine. Every receptor here comes from an adult who received the MenACWY meningococcal vaccine as a control. The CDR3 runs from the conserved cysteine through the conserved F or W. The order of the fields is J gene, V gene, CDR3 protein.

>TRBJ2-1|TRBV18
CASSLRRQGVHNEQFF
>TRBJ2-1|TRBV20-1
CSASILAPYSEQFF
>TRBJ2-5|TRBV6-2/TRBV6-3
CASSSTGLETQYF
>TRBJ2-7|TRBV2
CASSADRDYEQYF
>TRBJ1-3|TRBV4-2
CASSQDLGRTNTIYF
>TRBJ1-2|TRBV11-2
CASRRGQGGKDYGYTF
>TRBJ1-2|TRBV7-9
CASSSPSLGYGYTF
>TRBJ1-4|TRBV20-1
CSASEFGIPTNEKLFF
>TRBJ2-1|TRBV29-1
CSSLQGAWNEQFF
>TRBJ2-7|TRBV11-2
CASSLGGIGYEQYF
>TRBJ1-3|TRBV18
CASSPSTGNTIYF
>TRBJ2-7|TRBV5-1
CASRSGGYSYEQYF
>TRBJ1-1|TRBV2
CASSLVLGNTEAFF
>TRBJ1-1|TRBV18
CASSPTTAEAFF
>TRBJ2-2|TRBV9
CASSARGLAVYSGELFF
>TRBJ2-2|TRBV9
CASSGRDTNTGELFF
>TRBJ2-7|TRBV7-6
CASSLGEGGGVTYEQYF
>TRBJ2-1|TRBV6-2/TRBV6-3
CASSWSGTSGHNEQFF
>TRBJ2-7|TRBV13
CASSPRQEIHYEQYF
>TRBJ2-7|TRBV11-2
CASRSPGRGGRYEQYF
>TRBJ2-1|TRBV6-5
CASSKPVGGEQFF
>TRBJ2-7|TRBV15
CATSAGGDSYEQYF
>TRBJ2-1|TRBV7-3
CASSPQTSGRAGEQFF
>TRBJ2-7|TRBV9
CASSVGTGNYEQYF
>TRBJ2-3|TRBV6-6
CASSRGTSGVRGDTQYF
>TRBJ2-1|TRBV7-6
CASSLTTASGNEQFF
>TRBJ1-6|TRBV20-1
CSASVTGNSPLHF
>TRBJ1-5|TRBV7-9
CASSLIFVNQPQHF
>TRBJ1-2|TRBV7-2
CASSARRPQGASLTF
>TRBJ1-1|TRBV9
CASSVGREGTEAFF
>TRBJ1-2|TRBV15
CATSRDDRGYTF
>TRBJ2-1|TRBV11-2
CASSLLGRYNEQFF
>TRBJ1-5|TRBV2
CASESGTGGSSSNQPQHF
>TRBJ1-6|TRBV2
CASSPQGAGNSPLHF
>TRBJ2-7|TRBV27
CASSLLGQVYEQYF
>TRBJ1-1|TRBV27
CASSSGHIMNTEAFF